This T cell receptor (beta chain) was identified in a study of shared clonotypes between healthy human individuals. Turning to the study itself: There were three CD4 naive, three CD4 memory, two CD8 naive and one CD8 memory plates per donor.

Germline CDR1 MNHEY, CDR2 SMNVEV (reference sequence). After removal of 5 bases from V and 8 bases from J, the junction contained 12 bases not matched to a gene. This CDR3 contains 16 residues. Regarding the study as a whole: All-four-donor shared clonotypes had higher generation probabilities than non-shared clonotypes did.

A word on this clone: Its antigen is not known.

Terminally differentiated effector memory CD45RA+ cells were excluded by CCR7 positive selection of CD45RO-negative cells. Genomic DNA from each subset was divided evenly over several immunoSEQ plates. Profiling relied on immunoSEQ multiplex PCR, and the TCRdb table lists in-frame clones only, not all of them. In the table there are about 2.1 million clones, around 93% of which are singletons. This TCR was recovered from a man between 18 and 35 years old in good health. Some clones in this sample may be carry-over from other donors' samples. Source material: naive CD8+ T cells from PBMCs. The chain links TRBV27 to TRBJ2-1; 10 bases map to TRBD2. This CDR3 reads CASSPLAGGWKYEQFF. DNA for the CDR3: TGTGCCAGCAGTCCCTTAGCGGGAGGATGGAAATATGAGCAGTTCTTC.